Reported below is one T cell receptor beta chain. Its target is not known. Time point: newly diagnosed GD, antithyroid drugs for less than 3 months. Extracted PBMC RNA gave rise to the TCR library. This CDR3 is built from 13 residues. V was clipped by 0 bases and J by 10 bases, with 12 bases between them. Germline CDR1 is KGHSH and CDR2 is LQKENI. iRepertoire HTBI primers and Arm-PCR of CDR3 regions built TCR beta libraries. Using its own MiXCR run on the multiplex PCR reads, TCRdb lists one record per CDR3 protein. The sample holds around 250,000 distinct CDR3 sequences; just over 20% are singletons and the top ten take approximately 13%. The sample is drawn from a study of regulatory T cells in long-lasting Graves disease. The study, taken as a whole, reports: Under persistent disease, TRBV28, TRBJ1-2 and TRBJ2-5 were used preferentially.

Sample: peripheral blood mononuclear cells (PBMCs), taken at new diagnosis, from a patient treated with antithyroid drugs. This chain connects TRBV18 to TRBJ2-5, with a tentative D call TRBD2 (6 bases). The receptor's source is a female donor with Graves disease. The chain's CDR3 is CASSPPIGTRQYF. In DNA, the CDR3 is TGTGCCAGCTCACCACCGATCGGGACTCGCCAGTACTTC.